These 10 T cell receptor beta chains were all obtained from the same sample, sequenced in a study of blood T cell repertoires in COVID-19. Data came from immunoSEQ multiplex PCR; TCRdb stores just in-frame clones and leaves some out. The sample has 250,000 to 400,000 clones; roughly nine tenths are singletons. Material for sequencing was PBMCs or T cells enriched from blood (not recorded which). Source of these receptors: a man aged 60-69 years who had recovered from COVID-19.

The rearrangement links TRBV5-1 to TRBJ2-7; 7 bases agree with TRBD1. The germline gives CDR1 SGHRS, CDR2 YFSETQ. The junction had 5 bases not matched to a gene; V was cut back by 4 bases and J by 4 bases. The CDR3 spans 13 residues. This chain's CDR3 is CASSRGQPYEQYF. The CDR3 nucleotides read TGCGCCAGCAGCAGGGGACAGCCGTACGAGCAGTACTTC.

The V call is TRBV7-9, the J call TRBJ1-1; the D is unclear. CDR3 size: 14 residues. Germline lookup yields CDR1 SEHNR and CDR2 FQNEAQ (reference sequence). Trimming pared 6 bases from V and 1 base from J, leaving 12 bases between. CDR3 sequence: CASSSRTENTEAFF. The CDR3 nucleotides read TGTGCCAGCAGTTCGCGGACTGAGAACACTGAAGCTTTCTTT.

The V gene is TRBV2, the J gene TRBJ2-1; 7 nucleotides agree with TRBD2. The V and J ends lost 9 bases and 4 bases, in that order; junction bases with no gene match: 9. Looked up from germline, CDR1 is SNHLY and CDR2 is FYNNEI. This CDR3 has 14 residues. Written as DNA, the CDR3 is TGTGCCAGGGGTCCGCAGGGAGGGTACAATGAGCAGTTCTTC. This translates into CARGPQGGYNEQFF.

The chain carries TRBV28 and TRBJ2-7, with TRBD1 matching 7 bases. The CDR3 consists of 13 residues. Germline values: CDR1 MDHEN, CDR2 SYDVKM. V lost 5 bases, J lost 2 bases, and 3 bases stayed unmatched. CDR3 sequence (DNA): TGTGCCAGCAGTAACAGGGGCACCTACGAGCAGTACTTC. This encodes CASSNRGTYEQYF.

This chain uses TRBV15 with TRBJ1-2; tentative D call: TRBD1 (5 bases). The germline gives CDR1 LNHNV, CDR2 YYDKDF (reference sequence). V lost 3 bases and J 0 bases, leaving 17 bases between the germline ends. The CDR3 extends over 17 amino acids. CDR3 sequence reads: CATSSWPGRETNYGYTF. The CDR3, as DNA: TGTGCCACCAGCAGTTGGCCAGGGCGCGAGACTAACTATGGCTACACCTTC.

The chain joins TRBV7-8 to TRBJ2-1; 12 nucleotides match TRBD2. The CDR3 is made up of 15 amino acids. V lost 3 bases, J lost 9 bases, and 6 bases stayed unmatched. Germline CDR1 is SGHVS and CDR2 is FQNEAQ. The CDR3 loop reads CASSFLAGGDSEQFF. The CDR3 bases are TGTGCCAGCAGCTTTCTAGCGGGGGGGGATAGTGAGCAGTTCTTC.

This clone has a handful of counts. This sequence joins TRBV7-3 and TRBJ2-5; D call uncertain. CDR1 and CDR2 from the germline V gene are SGHTA and FQGTGA. The CDR3 sequence is 14 residues long. Trimming took 6 bases from V and 2 from J, leaving 13 bases between them. CDR3 bases: TGTGCCAGCAGTCGCAACGGTCAACAAGAGACCCAGTACTTC. This translates into CASSRNGQQETQYF. The full variable domain, completed using reference TRBV7-3 and TRBJ2-5, is GAGVSQTPSNKVTEKGKYVELRCDPISGHTALYWYRQSLGQGPEFLIYFQGTGAADDSGLPNDRFFAVRPEGSVSTLKIQRTERGDSAVYLCASSRNGQQETQYFGPGTRLLVL.

The rearrangement uses TRBV11-2 and TRBJ2-1; weak D call: TRBD2 (6 bases). Germline CDR1 reads SGHAT; CDR2 reads FQNNGV. Trimming cost V 4 bases and J 5 bases, with 15 bases left between them. The CDR3 runs 15 residues. The CDR3 sequence is CASSYATGAHNEQFF. The CDR3 region has the DNA TGTGCCAGCAGCTACGCAACGGGAGCTCACAATGAGCAGTTCTTC. Full variable domain (outside the CDR3, taken from reference TRBV11-2 and TRBJ2-1): EAGVAQSPRYKIIEKRQSVAFWCNPISGHATLYWYQQILGQGPKLLIQFQNNGVVDDSQLPKDRFSAERLKGVDSTLKIQPAKLEDSAVYLCASSYATGAHNEQFFGPGTRLTVL.

This clone was counted between two and nine times. The genes are TRBV7-8 and TRBJ1-5; D uncertain. The CDR3 consists of 17 residues. Germline values: CDR1 SGHVS, CDR2 FQNEAQ. V shed 5 bases and J shed 0 bases, with 17 bases lying between them. CDR3 sequence (DNA): TGTGCCAGCAGCCCAACGTCAGGAGGTTATAGCAATCAGCCCCAGCATTTT. Translating it yields CASSPTSGGYSNQPQHF.

The rearrangement joins TRBV19 to TRBJ2-7, with TRBD2 as a possible D gene (6 bases). The CDR3 extends over 14 amino acids. Germline CDR1 is LNHDA and CDR2 is SQIVND (reference sequence). Trimming removed 4 bases from V and 0 bases from J, with 10 bases in between. The CDR3 DNA reads TGTGCCAGTAGTAATACGGGACTCTCCTACGAGCAGTACTTC. It translates to CASSNTGLSYEQYF.